This T cell receptor (beta chain) was found in a study of blood T cells in healthy people across ages. Study conclusions and caveats: Naive T cell percentage showed a strong correlation with the diversity of TCR beta.

The people who gave samples were healthy Caucasians from Russia, aged about 6 to 95. Primers used in a second PCR of about 6 to 11 cycles were a sample-barcoded 5' primer and a J-beta primer mix. MiXCR was run by TCRdb on the 5' RACE reads, yielding one entry per CDR3 protein. The sample has more than 900,000 distinct CDR3 sequences; 25% are singletons. Germline-derived CDR1 and CDR2 are SQVTM and ANQGSEA. This CDR3 is built from 13 residues. V dropped 7 bases and J dropped 3 bases, with 15 bases sitting between them. In regard to this clonotype: Its target is not known.

These same data were also listed under a study on T cells of mothers and their children.

Specimen: blood. The source is a girl between 2 and 10 years old in good health. The gene calls are TRBV29-1 and TRBJ2-5; D is uncertain. The CDR3 protein is CSALGWVEETQYF. The CDR3, as DNA: TGCAGCGCCCTCGGTTGGGTGGAAGAGACCCAGTACTTC.